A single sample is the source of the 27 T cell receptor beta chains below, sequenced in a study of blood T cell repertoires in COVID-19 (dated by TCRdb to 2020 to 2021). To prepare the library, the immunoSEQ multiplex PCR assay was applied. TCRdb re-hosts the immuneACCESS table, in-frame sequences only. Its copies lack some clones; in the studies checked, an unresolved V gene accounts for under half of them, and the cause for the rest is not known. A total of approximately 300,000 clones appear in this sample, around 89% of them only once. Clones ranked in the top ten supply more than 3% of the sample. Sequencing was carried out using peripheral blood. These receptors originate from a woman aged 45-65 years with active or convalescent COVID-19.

The CDR3 DNA reads TGTGCCAGCAGCTTAGGGCACGGGGAAGCCTACGAGCAGTACTTC. Translation: CASSLGHGEAYEQYF. This chain links TRBV11-1 with TRBJ2-7, with D maybe TRBD2 (5 bases). The V end was cut by 1 base, the J end by 2 bases, with 12 bases between. CDR3 length: 15 residues. Germline CDR1 is SGHAT and CDR2 is FQDESV (reference sequence). The full variable domain, with the rest looked up from reference TRBV11-1 and TRBJ2-7, is EAEVAQSPRYKITEKSQAVAFWCDPISGHATLYWYRQILGQGPELLVQFQDESVVDDSQLPKDRFSAERLKGVDSTLKIQPAELGDSAMYLCASSLGHGEAYEQYFGPGTRLTVT.

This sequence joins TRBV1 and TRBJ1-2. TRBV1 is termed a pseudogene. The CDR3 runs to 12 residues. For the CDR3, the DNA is TGCACCAGCAGCCAAGCCGGGAATGGCTACACCTTC. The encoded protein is CTSSQAGNGYTF.

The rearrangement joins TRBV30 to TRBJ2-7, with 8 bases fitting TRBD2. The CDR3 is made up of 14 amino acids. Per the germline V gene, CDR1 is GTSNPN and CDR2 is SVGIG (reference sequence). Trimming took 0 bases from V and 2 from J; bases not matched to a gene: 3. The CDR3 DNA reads TGTGCCTGGAGTGTACCGGGGGGGGCCTACGAGCAGTACTTC. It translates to CAWSVPGGAYEQYF.

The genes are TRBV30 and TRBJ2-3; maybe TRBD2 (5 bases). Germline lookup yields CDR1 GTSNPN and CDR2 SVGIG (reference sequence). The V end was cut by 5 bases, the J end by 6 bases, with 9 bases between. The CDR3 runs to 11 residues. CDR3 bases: TGTGCCTGGTCTACTAGGGATACGCAGTATTTT. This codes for CAWSTRDTQYF. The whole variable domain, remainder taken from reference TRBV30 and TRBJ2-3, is SQTIHQWPATLVQPVGSPLSLECTVEGTSNPNLYWYRQAAGRGLQLLFYSVGIGQISSEVPQNLSASRPQDRQFILSSKKLLLSDSGFYLCAWSTRDTQYFGPGTRLTVL.

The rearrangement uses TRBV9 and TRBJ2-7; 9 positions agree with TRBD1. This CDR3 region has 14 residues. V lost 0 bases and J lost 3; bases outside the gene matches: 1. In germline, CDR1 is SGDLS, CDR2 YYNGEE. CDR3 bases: TGTGCCAGCAGCGTAGGACAGGGGGGCTACGAGCAGTACTTC. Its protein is CASSVGQGGYEQYF.

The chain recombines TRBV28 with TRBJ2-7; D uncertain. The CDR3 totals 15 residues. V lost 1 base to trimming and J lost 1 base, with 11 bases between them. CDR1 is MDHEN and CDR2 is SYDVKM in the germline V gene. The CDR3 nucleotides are TGTGCCAGCAGTTTATCCGGTTTCGTATCCTACGAGCAGTACTTC. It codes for CASSLSGFVSYEQYF.

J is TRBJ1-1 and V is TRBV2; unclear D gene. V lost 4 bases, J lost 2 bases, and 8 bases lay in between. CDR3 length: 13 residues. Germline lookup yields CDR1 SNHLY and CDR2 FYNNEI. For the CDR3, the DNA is TGTGCCAGCAGTGGAGGAGTCAACACTGAAGCTTTCTTT. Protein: CASSGGVNTEAFF. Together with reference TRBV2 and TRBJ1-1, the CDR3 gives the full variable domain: EPEVTQTPSHQVTQMGQEVILRCVPISNHLYFYWYRQILGQKVEFLVSFYNNEISEKSEIFDDQFSVERPDGSNFTLKIRSTKLEDSAMYFCASSGGVNTEAFFGQGTRLTVV.

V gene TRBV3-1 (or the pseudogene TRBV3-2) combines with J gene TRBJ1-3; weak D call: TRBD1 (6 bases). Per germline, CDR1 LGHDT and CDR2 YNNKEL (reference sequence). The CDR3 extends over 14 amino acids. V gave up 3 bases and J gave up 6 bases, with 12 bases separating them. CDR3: CASSQDSQENTIYF. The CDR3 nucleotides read TGTGCCAGCAGCCAGGACAGCCAGGAAAACACCATATATTTT.

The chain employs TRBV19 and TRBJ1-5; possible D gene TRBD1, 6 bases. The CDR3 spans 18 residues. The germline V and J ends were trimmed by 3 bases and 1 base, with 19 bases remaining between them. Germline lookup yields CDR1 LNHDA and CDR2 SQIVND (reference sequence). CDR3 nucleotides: TGTGCCAGTAGTATTAACCCCAGGGGCATTGGAAGCAATCAGCCCCAGCATTTT. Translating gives CASSINPRGIGSNQPQHF.

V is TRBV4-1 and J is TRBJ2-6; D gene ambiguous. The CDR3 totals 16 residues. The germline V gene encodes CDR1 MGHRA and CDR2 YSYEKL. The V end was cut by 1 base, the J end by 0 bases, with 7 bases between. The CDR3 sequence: CASSQVAGSGANVLTF. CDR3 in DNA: TGCGCCAGCAGCCAAGTAGCCGGCTCTGGGGCCAACGTCCTGACTTTC.

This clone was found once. In DNA, the CDR3 is TGTGCCAGCAGCCGTCGTCTCGAGAGTGGCTACACCTTC. It codes for CASSRRLESGYTF. The chain combines TRBV28 with TRBJ1-2; D unresolved. The CDR3 consists of 13 residues. Germline V gene sequence: CDR1 MDHEN, CDR2 SYDVKM. Trimming stripped 6 bases from V and 7 bases from J, with 15 bases between.

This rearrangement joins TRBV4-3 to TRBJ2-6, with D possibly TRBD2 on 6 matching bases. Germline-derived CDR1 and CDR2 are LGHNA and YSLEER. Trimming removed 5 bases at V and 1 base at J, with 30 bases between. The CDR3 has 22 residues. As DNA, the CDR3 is TGCGCCAGCAGCGTTCCTCCCCCGGGACTCAGTTTTAGGTGGTCTGGGGCCAACGTCCTGACTTTC. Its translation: CASSVPPPGLSFRWSGANVLTF.

The CDR3 protein is CASSLWGQNSPLHF. The DNA for the CDR3 is TGTGCCAGCAGTTTATGGGGACAGAATTCACCCCTCCACTTT. V and J are TRBV27 and TRBJ1-6; 7 bases map to TRBD1. Germline V gene data show CDR1 as MNHEY and CDR2 as SMNVEV (reference sequence). After removal of 1 base from V and 7 bases from J, the junction contained 1 base not matched to a gene. The CDR3 has 14 amino acids.

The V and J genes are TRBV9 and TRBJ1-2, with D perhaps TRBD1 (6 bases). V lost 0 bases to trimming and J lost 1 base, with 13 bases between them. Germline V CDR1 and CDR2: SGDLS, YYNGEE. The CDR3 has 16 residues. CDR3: CASSVGQGWDNYGYTF. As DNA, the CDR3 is TGTGCCAGCAGCGTAGGGCAGGGGTGGGATAACTATGGCTACACCTTC.

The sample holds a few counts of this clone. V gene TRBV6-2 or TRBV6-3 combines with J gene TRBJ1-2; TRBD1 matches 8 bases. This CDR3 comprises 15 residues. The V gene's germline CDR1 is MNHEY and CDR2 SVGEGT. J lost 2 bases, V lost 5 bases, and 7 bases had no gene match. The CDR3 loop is CASSPNRGTNYGYTF. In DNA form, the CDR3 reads TGTGCCAGCAGTCCGAACAGGGGGACGAACTATGGCTACACCTTC.

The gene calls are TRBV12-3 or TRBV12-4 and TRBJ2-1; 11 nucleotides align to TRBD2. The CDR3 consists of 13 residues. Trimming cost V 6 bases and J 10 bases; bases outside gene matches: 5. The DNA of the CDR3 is TGTGCCAGCAGCCTGGGACTAGCGGAAGAGCAGTTCTTC. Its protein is CASSLGLAEEQFF.

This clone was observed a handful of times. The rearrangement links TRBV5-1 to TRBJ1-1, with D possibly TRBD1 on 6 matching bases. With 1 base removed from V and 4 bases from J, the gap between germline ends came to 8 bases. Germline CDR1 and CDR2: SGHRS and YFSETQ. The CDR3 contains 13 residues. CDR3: CASSLTGLTEAFF. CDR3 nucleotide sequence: TGCGCCAGCAGCTTGACAGGGCTCACTGAAGCTTTCTTT.

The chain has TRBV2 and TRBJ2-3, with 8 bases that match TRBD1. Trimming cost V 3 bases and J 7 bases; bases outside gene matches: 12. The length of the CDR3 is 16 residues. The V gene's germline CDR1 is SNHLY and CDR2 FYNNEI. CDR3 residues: CASSDFRQGTAHTQYF. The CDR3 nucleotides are TGTGCCAGCAGTGATTTCCGACAGGGGACCGCACATACGCAGTATTTT.

The DNA of the CDR3 is TGTGCCAGCAGTTACAACAGGGGCACTGAAGCTTTCTTT. The encoded protein is CASSYNRGTEAFF. V and J are TRBV6-5 and TRBJ1-1; 7 bases fit TRBD1. Trimming cost V 2 bases and J 4 bases; bases outside gene matches: 1. The CDR3 sequence is 13 residues long. Germline V gene sequence: CDR1 MNHEY, CDR2 SVGAGI.

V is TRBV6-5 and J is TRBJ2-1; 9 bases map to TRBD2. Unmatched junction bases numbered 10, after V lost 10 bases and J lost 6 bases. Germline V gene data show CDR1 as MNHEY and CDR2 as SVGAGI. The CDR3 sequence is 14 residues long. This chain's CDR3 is CATAIGTSLNEQFF. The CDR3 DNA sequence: TGTGCCACAGCAATAGGGACTAGCCTCAATGAGCAGTTCTTC.

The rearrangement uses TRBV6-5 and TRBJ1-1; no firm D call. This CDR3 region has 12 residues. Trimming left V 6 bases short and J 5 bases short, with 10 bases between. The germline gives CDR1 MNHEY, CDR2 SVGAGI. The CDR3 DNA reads TGTGCCAGCAGCGACATGGTGACTGAAGCTTTCTTT. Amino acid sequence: CASSDMVTEAFF.

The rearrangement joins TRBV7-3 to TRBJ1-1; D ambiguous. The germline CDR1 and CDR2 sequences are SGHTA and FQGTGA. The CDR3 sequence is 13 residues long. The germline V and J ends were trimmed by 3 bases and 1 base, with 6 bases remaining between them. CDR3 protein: CASSLEGNTEAFF. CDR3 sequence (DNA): TGTGCCAGCAGCTTGGAGGGGAACACTGAAGCTTTCTTT.

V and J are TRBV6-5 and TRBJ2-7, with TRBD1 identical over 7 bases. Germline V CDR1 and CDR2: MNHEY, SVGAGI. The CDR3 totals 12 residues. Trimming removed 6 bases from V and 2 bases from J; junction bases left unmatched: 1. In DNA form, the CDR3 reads TGTGCCAGCAGCAGGGGGACCTACGAGCAGTACTTC. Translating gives CASSRGTYEQYF.

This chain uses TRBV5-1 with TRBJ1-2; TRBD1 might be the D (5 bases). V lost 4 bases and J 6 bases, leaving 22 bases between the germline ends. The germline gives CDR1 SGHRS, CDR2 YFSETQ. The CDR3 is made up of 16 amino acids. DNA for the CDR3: TGCGCCAGCAGCCCGGGGGGTTCAAGTCTGCCGGATGGCTACACCTTC. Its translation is CASSPGGSSLPDGYTF.

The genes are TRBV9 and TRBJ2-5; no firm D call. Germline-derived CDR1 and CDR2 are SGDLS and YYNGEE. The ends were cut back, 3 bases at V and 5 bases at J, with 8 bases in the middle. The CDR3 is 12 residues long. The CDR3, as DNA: TGTGCCAGCAGCGGGAGTGGGGAGACCCAGTACTTC. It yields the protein CASSGSGETQYF. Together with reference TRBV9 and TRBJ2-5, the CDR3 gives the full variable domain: DSGVTQTPKHLITATGQRVTLRCSPRSGDLSVYWYQQSLDQGLQFLIQYYNGEERAKGNILERFSAQQFPDLHSELNLSSLELGDSALYFCASSGSGETQYFGPGTRLLVL.

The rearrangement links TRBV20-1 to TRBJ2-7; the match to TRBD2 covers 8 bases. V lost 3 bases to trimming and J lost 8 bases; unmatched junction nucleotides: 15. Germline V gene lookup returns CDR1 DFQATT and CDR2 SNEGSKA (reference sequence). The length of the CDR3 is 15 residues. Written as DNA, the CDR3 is TGCAGTGCTAGTGCCTTTGTGACTAGCGTCCCCCAGCAGTACTTC. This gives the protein CSASAFVTSVPQQYF.

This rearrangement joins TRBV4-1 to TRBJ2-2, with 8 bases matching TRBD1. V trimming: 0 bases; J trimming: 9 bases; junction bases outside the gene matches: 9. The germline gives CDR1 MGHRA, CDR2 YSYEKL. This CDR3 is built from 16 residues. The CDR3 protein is CASSQDQGQVRRELFF. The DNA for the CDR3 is TGCGCCAGCAGCCAAGATCAGGGACAGGTTCGCCGGGAGCTGTTTTTT.